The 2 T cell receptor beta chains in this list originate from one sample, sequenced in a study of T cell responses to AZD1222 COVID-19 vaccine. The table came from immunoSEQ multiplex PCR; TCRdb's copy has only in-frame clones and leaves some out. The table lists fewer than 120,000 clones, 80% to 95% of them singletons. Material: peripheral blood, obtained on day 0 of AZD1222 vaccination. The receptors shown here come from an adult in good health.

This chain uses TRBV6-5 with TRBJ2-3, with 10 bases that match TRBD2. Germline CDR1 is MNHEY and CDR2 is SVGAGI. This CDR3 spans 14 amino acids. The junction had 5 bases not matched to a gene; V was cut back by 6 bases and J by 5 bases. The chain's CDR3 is CASRERGGQDTQYF. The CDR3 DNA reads TGTGCCAGCAGAGAGCGGGGGGGCCAAGATACGCAGTATTTT.

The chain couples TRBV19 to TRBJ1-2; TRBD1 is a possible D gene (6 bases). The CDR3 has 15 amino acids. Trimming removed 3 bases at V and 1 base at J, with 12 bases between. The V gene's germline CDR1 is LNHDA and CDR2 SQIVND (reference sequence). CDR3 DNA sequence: TGTGCCAGTAGTATGCAGGGGATTGGTAACTATGGCTACACCTTC. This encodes CASSMQGIGNYGYTF.